Detailed here is one T cell receptor beta chain. The antigen it binds to is not known. No base quality information exists; no much larger clone differs at one position. This sample is drawn from a study of cytomegalovirus exposure and HLA in healthy donors (dated by TCRdb to the late 2010s). Context from the whole study: An earlier analysis of roughly 630 of the donors reported approximately 270 Gb of sequence data and 100 million to 140 million unique TCR beta sequences from approximately 180 million T cells. An early release that covered 500 to 800 HLA-typed donors contained 250 to 350 gigabases of sequencing data and tens of millions of unique TCR sequences. Of the 398 genotyped donors, 65% to 90% fell in the genetic ancestry cluster associated with self-reported Caucasian donors. The study was designed to test whether signatures of past pathogen exposure could be identified by cataloging public T cell receptors. The study profiled the T cell repertoires of approximately 700 subjects by immunosequencing and related them to cytomegalovirus serostatus. In addition to the first cohort of several hundred subjects, a separate validation cohort of 120 different subjects was used. To predict cytomegalovirus infection status, the study brought together high-throughput TCR immunosequencing, statistical association of individual TCRs with disease status, and machine learning. In a later analysis, previously published TCR beta repertoires from 666 donors were re-analyzed and high-resolution HLA genotyping was added so that TCR occurrence patterns could be studied. Rather than using new phenotypic data, the later analysis identified candidate immune exposures from TCR beta sequences and from how often those sequences occurred across donors. An earlier analysis of 587 of the donors used high-throughput TCR beta sequencing to judge whether each TCR beta V gene segment behaved as functional or pseudogenic. Donor age, sex, ethnicity and CMV serostatus were collected together with the repertoire data. In a later genetic analysis, genome-wide SNP genotypes for about 55% of the 666 donors were used, and that subset was treated as a discovery cohort. Every discovery cohort repertoire had been produced on one sequencing platform. HLA typing covered class I and class II loci at four-digit resolution. Typing coverage differed by locus: A, B, C, DRB1 and DQB1 were typed in about 620-630 donors, DQA1 in 500 to 550, DPA1 in nearly 610, and DPB1 in approximately 450. Because of strong linkage in the cohort, roughly five DR-DQ haplotypes were treated as single units for association and clustering. Among some 400 genotyped donors of the cohort, an average of roughly 230,000 unique TCR beta nucleotide sequences was sequenced per donor, of which approximately 19% were non-productive. Overall study results and their limits: In this cohort, only TCR beta chains were sequenced, and detectable features were limited by the absence of alpha or paired-chain data. Most CMV-associated TCR beta chains appeared to be HLA-restricted in a later analysis, and the HLA associations seemed to be driven largely by CMV exposure. In a later genetic analysis, fewer N-insertions in productive TCRs were reported among donors in an Asian-associated ancestry cluster than the roughly 640-donor mean. About 15 rarely observed V segments, including chromosome 9 orphons, were excluded from the earlier analysis of several hundred of the donors because counts were too low. The classifier was reported to diagnose cytomegalovirus status with high specificity and sensitivity in both the original and validation cohorts. A later analysis found that TCR association rates varied across HLA loci, with DRB1 alleles showing the most associated TCRs and HLA-C alleles the fewest. In an earlier analysis of a few hundred of the donors, most TCR beta V segments were observed in productive rearrangements about 87% or about 30% of the time, broadly matching IMGT annotations. A few of the identified cytomegalovirus-associated TCR beta chains were confirmed in vitro to be specific for cytomegalovirus antigens. A later analysis found that HLA-associated TCR beta chains were more clonally expanded and had lower generation probabilities than equally common non-associated chains. Correlated functional status among segregating V segments might be attributable to linkage disequilibrium, but an unknown experimental factor could not be ruled out. A cluster of highly shared sequence variants was judged likely to be a technical artifact of the sequencing pipeline. Some IMGT-functional V segments, including TRBV6-2 and TRBV6-3, could not be distinguished by the 87-base-pair reads and were therefore excluded. Most TCR sequences were observed very rarely across donors, whereas some public TCRs were present in many individuals. Because some donors lacked HLA typing at each locus, the association tests relied only on the typed subset. Several of the top co-occurrence clusters appeared to be linked to parvovirus B19, influenza, CMV and Epstein-Barr virus, according to a later analysis. Specific HLA alleles were associated with roughly 16,000 TCR beta sequences at a false discovery rate of 0.05 in a later analysis. It was suggested by the authors that the approach could potentially be generalized to other disease states and immunological phenotypes. The study listed around 160 TCR beta chains as associated with cytomegalovirus. Assigning TCR associations to individual alleles was difficult when HLA alleles, especially DR and DQ, strongly co-occurred. CMV serostatus was the only immune exposure information available for the cohort. V-gene and J-gene trimming of TCR beta chains was associated with a missense DCLRE1C variant in a later genetic analysis, and the association was replicated in an independent cohort. A further reported finding was that TCR beta sequences accurately predicted the HLA-A and HLA-B alleles for most subjects in the first cohort. The presence/absence analyses assumed that sequencing depth was roughly uniform across donors, and that assumption may not be true.

The library came from the immunoSEQ multiplex PCR assay. For the multiplex PCR, a mixture combining 60 forward primers for TCR Vbeta segments and 13 reverse primers for TCR Jbeta segments was used. The CDR3 region of rearranged TCR beta genes was amplified from genomic DNA with a multiplex PCR assay. The Illumina HiSeq System was used to sequence the amplified TCR beta libraries as 87-base-pair reads. Concerning the study's data processing: Across the 670 or so repertoires, a later analysis counted some 81 million unique TCR beta chains, around 11 million of which were shared by at least two donors. A nearest-neighbor algorithm error-corrected the raw reads and collapsed the reads into unique sequences, merging closely related sequences to remove PCR and sequencing errors. V, D and J gene segments were assigned by aligning CDR3 sequences to IMGT reference sequences. For a sequence to be retained, a match of at least six nucleotides to both a V gene segment and a J gene segment was required. A rearrangement was called productive if the CDR3 had no stop codons and remained in frame with V and J, and every other rearrangement was called non-productive. Following IMGT convention, CDR3 was defined as the stretch from the second conserved V-encoded cysteine up to the conserved J-encoded phenylalanine. In an earlier analysis of around 640 of the donors, sequences lacking an unambiguous match to a single V gene segment were excluded. In an earlier analysis of 587 of the donors, V segments were called functional above 56.7% productive rearrangements and were called segregating when the between-donor standard deviation exceeded 5%. A statistical classification framework was developed to diagnose cytomegalovirus status using the catalog of TCR beta chain sequences. In a later analysis, TCR nucleotide sequences were compared against IMGT/GENE-DB human TR gene sequences so that V and J genes could be assigned. The TCRdist pipeline was used in a later analysis to assign CDR3 sequences and most-parsimonious VDJ recombination scenarios. A later analysis defined each TCR beta chain by its CDR3 amino acid sequence plus V-gene family, and excluded reads lacking a unique V-gene family. A later analysis removed over 500 highly shared, low-generation-probability nucleotide sequences to deal with suspected cross-contamination and a sequencing artifact. A later analysis calculated a clonal expansion index for each public chain from normalized within-repertoire ranks of inferred template counts. In a later analysis, generation probabilities were computed with a VDJ recombination model fitted to out-of-frame rearrangements, and the resulting probabilities were checked against IGoR. A later analysis scored TCR-TCR, TCR-HLA and TCR-CMV co-occurrence with hypergeometric tests, applying a repertoire-size bias correction to TCR pairs. A later analysis estimated false discovery rates by permuting HLA or CMV assignments 20 times. In a later analysis, co-occurring TCRs were grouped using DBSCAN, and TCRdist sequence similarity was added for clustering within HLA-allele-positive subsets. For co-occurrence clustering, repertoires with fewer than 30,000 or more than 120,000 public chains were excluded, along with 4 to 6 repertoires with anomalous nucleotide sharing. The table was pulled from immuneACCESS by TCRdb, which kept in-frame rearrangements only. Such tables lose some clones; where checked, under half of the loss comes from unresolved V genes, and the rest has no known cause. V and J calls plus clone size are reproduced from that table; the DNA served to infer D and trimming. This sample is represented by about 150,000 clones; under 70% of them were singletons. The ten largest clones take up about 3% of the sample.

The cohort comprised more than 550 healthy bone marrow donors. At the time of sampling, all cohort members were nominally healthy, though unrecorded immune exposures were likely present. The donor was CMV seropositive and was included in the group of approximately 310 seropositive cohort members. Each donor provided a peripheral blood sample, and peripheral blood mononuclear cells were used for TCR beta sequencing. The Qiagen DNeasy Blood Extraction Kit was used to extract genomic DNA from the blood cell samples. Sequences MGHRA (CDR1) and YSYEKL (CDR2) are obtained from the germline V gene. From cysteine to phenylalanine, the CDR3 is 14 amino acids long. CDR3 DNA is the only sequence kept; it has 42 bases, read in frame from the first base. V loses 3 bases of germline sequence and J loses 4 bases, and the interval between the two ends is 10 bases.

Specimen: PBMCs. The sequence was obtained from a woman between 25 and 40 years old in good health and CMV-seropositive. This chain is built from TRBV4-1 and TRBJ1-5, and TRBD1 may be the D gene, going by 6 matching bases. The CDR3 reads as follows: CASSQRQVNQPQHF. The nucleotide sequence reads as follows: TGCGCCAGCAGCCAGAGACAGGTTAATCAGCCCCAGCATTTT.